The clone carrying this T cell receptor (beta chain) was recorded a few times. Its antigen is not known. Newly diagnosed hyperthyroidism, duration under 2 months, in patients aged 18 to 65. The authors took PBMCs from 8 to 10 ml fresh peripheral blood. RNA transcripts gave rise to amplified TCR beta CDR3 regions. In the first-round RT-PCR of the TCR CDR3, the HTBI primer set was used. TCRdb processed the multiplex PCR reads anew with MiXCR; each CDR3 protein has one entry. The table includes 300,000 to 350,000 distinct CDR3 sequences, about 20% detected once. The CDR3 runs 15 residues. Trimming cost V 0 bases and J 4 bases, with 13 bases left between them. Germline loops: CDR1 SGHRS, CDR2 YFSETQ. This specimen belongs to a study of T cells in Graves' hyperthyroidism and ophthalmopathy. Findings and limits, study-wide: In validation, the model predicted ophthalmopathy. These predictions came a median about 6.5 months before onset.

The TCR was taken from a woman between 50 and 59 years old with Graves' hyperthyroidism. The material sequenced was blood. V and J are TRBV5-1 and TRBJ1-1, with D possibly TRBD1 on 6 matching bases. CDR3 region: CASSLEGTGATEAFF. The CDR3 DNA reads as TGCGCCAGCAGCTTGGAGGGTACGGGGGCCACTGAAGCTTTCTTT.